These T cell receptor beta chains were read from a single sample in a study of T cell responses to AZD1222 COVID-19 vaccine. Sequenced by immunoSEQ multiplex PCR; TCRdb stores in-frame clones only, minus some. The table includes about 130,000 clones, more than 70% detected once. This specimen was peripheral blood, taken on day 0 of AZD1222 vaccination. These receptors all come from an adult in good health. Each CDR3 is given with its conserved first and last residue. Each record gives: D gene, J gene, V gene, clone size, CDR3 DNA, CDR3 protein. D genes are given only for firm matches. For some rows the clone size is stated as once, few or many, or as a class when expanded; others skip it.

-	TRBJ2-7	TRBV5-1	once	TGCGCCAGCACCTTGACCGGGAGTCAATTCGAGCAGTACTTC	CASTLTGSQFEQYF
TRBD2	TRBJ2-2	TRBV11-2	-	TGTGCCAGCAGCCCGCTGAGCGGGGGGGTCACCGGGGAGCTGTTTTTT	CASSPLSGGVTGELFF
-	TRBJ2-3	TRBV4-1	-	TGCGCCAGCAGCCAAGAGGGGGACACAGATACGCAGTATTTT	CASSQEGDTDTQYF
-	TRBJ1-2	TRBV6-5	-	TGTGCCAGCAGTTCCCGCGGGGTACATGGCTACACCTTC	CASSSRGVHGYTF
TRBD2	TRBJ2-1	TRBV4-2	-	TGTGCCAGCAGCCAAGATAGCCCCCACCTAGCGGGAGTTCGTAATGAGCAGTTCTTC	CASSQDSPHLAGVRNEQFF
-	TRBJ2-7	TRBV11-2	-	TGTGCCAGCAGCTTAATGGGTCAGAGACTCTCCTACGAGCAGTACTTC	CASSLMGQRLSYEQYF
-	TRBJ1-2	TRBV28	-	TGTGCCACCTCCCCATCCGACAGAGTCTACACCTTC	CATSPSDRVYTF
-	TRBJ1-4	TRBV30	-	TGTGCCTGGAGTTCCGACAGTGAAGAAAAACTGTTTTTT	CAWSSDSEEKLFF
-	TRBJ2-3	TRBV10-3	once	TGTGCCATCAGTGAGAGGACAGATACGCAGTATTTT	CAISERTDTQYF
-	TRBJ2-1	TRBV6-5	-	TGTGCCAGCGTCTTAGGTCGAGAATACAATGAGCAGTTCTTC	CASVLGREYNEQFF
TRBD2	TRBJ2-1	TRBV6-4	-	TGTGCCAGCAGTGTTGAAAGCGGGGGCTCCTACAATGAGCAGTTCTTC	CASSVESGGSYNEQFF
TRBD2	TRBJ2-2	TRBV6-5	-	TGTGCCAGCACCCTGAGTAGCGGGATGGGCGGGGAGCTGTTTTTT	CASTLSSGMGGELFF
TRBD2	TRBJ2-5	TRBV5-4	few	TGTGCCAGCAGCCCCGGGGGGTCGTCAGAGACCCAGTACTTC	CASSPGGSSETQYF
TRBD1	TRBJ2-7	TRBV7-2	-	TGTGCCAGCAGCTTTAGAGGGACAGGGACCTACGAGCAGTACTTC	CASSFRGTGTYEQYF
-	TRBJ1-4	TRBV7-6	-	TGTGCCAGCAGCCCCCGGGAGATGGGCGAAAAACTGTTTTTT	CASSPREMGEKLFF
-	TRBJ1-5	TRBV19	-	TGTGCCAGTAGTACCCTTGGCCATCAGCCCCAGCATTTT	CASSTLGHQPQHF
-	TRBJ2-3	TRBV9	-	TGTGCCAGCAGCGTAGGCGTAGGCTACACAGATACGCAGTATTTT	CASSVGVGYTDTQYF
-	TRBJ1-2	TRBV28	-	TGTGCCAGCAGTGCAACTGGACAATCGGGGGGCTACACCTTC	CASSATGQSGGYTF
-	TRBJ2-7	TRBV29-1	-	TGCAGCGTCCTATTCCTCCAAAAGAGAGGCTACGAGCAGTACTTC	CSVLFLQKRGYEQYF
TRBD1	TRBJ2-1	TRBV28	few	TGTGCCAGCAGTCAGGGGACAGGGGGGGACAATGAGCAGTTCTTC	CASSQGTGGDNEQFF
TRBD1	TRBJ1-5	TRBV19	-	TGTGCCAGTAGGGACAGGAGCAATCAGCCCCAGCATTTT	CASRDRSNQPQHF